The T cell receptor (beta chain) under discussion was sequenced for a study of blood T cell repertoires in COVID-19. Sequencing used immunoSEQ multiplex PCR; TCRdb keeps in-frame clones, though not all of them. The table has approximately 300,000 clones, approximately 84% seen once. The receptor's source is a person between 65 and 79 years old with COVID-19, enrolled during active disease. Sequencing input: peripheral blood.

CDR3 loop: CASSSTSGSKYNEQFF. The CDR3 DNA follows: TGTGCCAGCAGCTCAACTAGCGGGAGTAAATACAATGAGCAGTTCTTC. This rearrangement joins TRBV7-2 to TRBJ2-1, with 11 bases matching TRBD2. Germline V gene lookup returns CDR1 SGHTA and CDR2 FQGNSA. The CDR3 extends over 16 amino acids. Germline trimming cut 4 bases from V and 4 bases from J; bases unmatched to any gene: 6. The full variable domain, in which reference TRBV7-2 and TRBJ2-1 provide the parts outside the CDR3, is GAGVSQSPSNKVTEKGKDVELRCDPISGHTALYWYRQSLGQGLEFLIYFQGNSAPDKSGLPSDRFSAERTGGSVSTLTIQRTQQEDSAVYLCASSSTSGSKYNEQFFGPGTRLTVL.